These T cell receptor beta chains were read from a single sample in a study of CD8 T cells in ankylosing spondylitis. From the 5' RACE reads, TCRdb called clonotypes with MiXCR, one entry per CDR3 protein. The sample holds some 220,000 distinct CDR3 sequences, 10% to 13% seen once. Sequenced: blood, either unsorted or a sorted T cell fraction (not recorded which). The source is a male donor with ankylosing spondylitis or in good health (not recorded which). Each CDR3 is given with its conserved first and last residue. D genes are given only for firm matches. Rows may omit the clone size; those that give it use once, few, many or a size class.

TRBD1	TRBV12-3/TRBV12-4	TRBJ2-2	many	TGTGCCAGCAGTTTTGGTTCGGGACAGGGAGGCACCGGGGAGCTGTTTTTT	CASSFGSGQGGTGELFF
TRBD1	TRBV6-1	TRBJ1-5	NA	TGTGCCAGCATCCAGGGGGCATTCTCGTATCAGCCCCAGCATTTT	CASIQGAFSYQPQHF
NA	TRBV6-1	TRBJ2-7	many	TGTGCCAGCAGGGGACCTCTACTAGGCGAGCAGTACTTC	CASRGPLLGEQYF
NA	TRBV9	TRBJ1-2	NA	TGTGCCAGCAGCCCACTTTCGGACGCTAACTATGGCTACACCTTC	CASSPLSDANYGYTF
NA	TRBV10-3	TRBJ2-7	many	TGTGCCATCAGTGAGCTAGTGGGGGACTACGAGCAGTACTTC	CAISELVGDYEQYF
NA	TRBV5-1	TRBJ2-2	many	TGCGCCAGTCTGTACCTCCCAGGGTCGAACACCGGGGAGCTGTTTTTT	CASLYLPGSNTGELFF
NA	TRBV7-6	TRBJ2-1	many	TGTGCCAGCAGCTTAACAGGGCAGGGCTACAATGAGCAGTTCTTC	CASSLTGQGYNEQFF
NA	TRBV12-3/TRBV12-4	TRBJ2-7	many	TGTGCCAGCAGTCTATCGACGTCAGCGGGCGAGCAGTACTTC	CASSLSTSAGEQYF
NA	TRBV6-1	TRBJ2-7	few	TGTGCCAGCAGTGTGGGGTTATCCTACGAGCAGTACTTC	CASSVGLSYEQYF
NA	TRBV10-3	TRBJ1-5	NA	TGTGCCATCTCTATGGACGGAGGGAGCAATCAGCCCCAGCATTTT	CAISMDGGSNQPQHF
NA	TRBV29-1	TRBJ1-1	many	TGCAGCGCCAGACCGGGGGGGAACACTGAAGCTTTCTTT	CSARPGGNTEAFF
NA	TRBV5-5	TRBJ2-7	many	TGTGCCAGCAGCTTGTACAGCATCAATTTACCCTACGAGCAGTACTTC	CASSLYSINLPYEQYF
NA	TRBV10-2	TRBJ2-3	many	TGCGCCAGCAGTATAAGGGATACGCAGTATTTT	CASSIRDTQYF
NA	TRBV29-1	TRBJ2-1	many	TGCAGGGTACGAGGGGACTCCTCGGGTGAGCAGTTCTTC	CRVRGDSSGEQFF
NA	TRBV5-1	TRBJ1-4	many	TGCGCCAGCAGCCCCAGGGAGGGCTCAACTAATGAAAAACTGTTTTTT	CASSPREGSTNEKLFF
TRBD1	TRBV6-2/TRBV6-3	TRBJ1-2	many	TGTGCCAGCAGCTTTAGTCCGACAGGGTCCGGCTACACCTTC	CASSFSPTGSGYTF
TRBD2	TRBV3-1	TRBJ2-1	many	TGTGCCAGCGGACAGCGGGGGTACAATGAGCAGTTCTTC	CASGQRGYNEQFF
TRBD1	TRBV6-6	TRBJ1-1	NA	TGTGCCAGCAGCCGACAGGGGGCCGGGGACACTGAAGCTTTCTTT	CASSRQGAGDTEAFF
NA	TRBV10-3	TRBJ2-1	many	TGTGCCATCAGTGACAGCTACAATGAGCAGTTCTTC	CAISDSYNEQFF
TRBD1	TRBV5-1	TRBJ2-5	many	TGCGCCAGCAGCGAACAGGGGGAAGAGACCCAGTACTTC	CASSEQGEETQYF
NA	TRBV6-1	TRBJ2-3	many	TGTGCCAGCAGTCAACGGGGGCCAGGCACAGATACGCAGTATTTT	CASSQRGPGTDTQYF
NA	TRBV5-1	TRBJ2-7	many	TGCGCCAGCAGCTTGGCCCCGGACAGAGCCTACGAGCAGTACTTC	CASSLAPDRAYEQYF
NA	TRBV3-1	TRBJ1-2	many	TGTGCCAGCAGCCAAGAAACCGGGGCGAGTAACTATGGCTACACCTTC	CASSQETGASNYGYTF
TRBD1	TRBV15	TRBJ1-4	many	TGTGCCACCAGCACAACAGGACAGGGAGCTGAAAAACTGTTTTTT	CATSTTGQGAEKLFF
NA	TRBV24-1	TRBJ2-1	many	TGTGCCACCAGTGACCTGGCCGGGAGTGAGCAGTTCTTC	CATSDLAGSEQFF
NA	TRBV2	TRBJ1-1	many	TGTGCCAGCAGTGAACCCCCTCGGGGATGGACTGAAGCTTTCTTT	CASSEPPRGWTEAFF
TRBD1	TRBV20-1	TRBJ2-5	many	TGCAGTGCCATAGACAGGGCCCGTAGAAAACAAGAGACCCAGTACTTC	CSAIDRARRKQETQYF
NA	TRBV7-9	TRBJ2-5	NA	TGTGCCAGCAGCTTACGGTCCGGGAAGAAGGGCTGGGAGACCCAGTACTTC	CASSLRSGKKGWETQYF
TRBD1	TRBV11-2	TRBJ1-2	few	TGTGCCAGCAGCTTAACGGACAGGGGGAATATGGTTTATGGCTACACCTTC	CASSLTDRGNMVYGYTF
NA	TRBV6-5	TRBJ2-7	many	TGTGCCAGCAGTTCCTCCGGGCGGGCGAACGAGCAGTACTTC	CASSSSGRANEQYF
NA	TRBV5-1	TRBJ2-1	few	TGCGCCAGCAGCTTGGATGTCGGAGAGCAGTTCTTC	CASSLDVGEQFF
NA	TRBV5-1	TRBJ2-7	many	TGCGCCAGCAGCTTGTTGGGGAGCGCCCACGAGCAGTACTTC	CASSLLGSAHEQYF
TRBD2	TRBV6-1	TRBJ2-7	many	TGTGCCAGCAGGGGGGGGAGCGGGGAGTTCCACGAGCAGTACTTC	CASRGGSGEFHEQYF
NA	TRBV29-1	TRBJ2-3	many	TGCAGCGTTTCGGGGATGTGGGTCCGCACAGATACGCAGTATTTT	CSVSGMWVRTDTQYF
TRBD2	TRBV10-2	TRBJ2-1	few	TGCGCCAGCACCTTGACTAGCGGGGGGCACAATGAGCAGTTCTTC	CASTLTSGGHNEQFF
TRBD2	TRBV20-1	TRBJ2-7	many	TGCAGTGCTAGAAAAGACCTAGCGGGAGGACGCACCTACGAGCAGTACTTC	CSARKDLAGGRTYEQYF
NA	TRBV12-3/TRBV12-4	TRBJ1-1	many	TGTGCCAGCAGCCTAGACAGTACTATGAACACTGAAGCTTTCTTT	CASSLDSTMNTEAFF